The 23 T cell receptor beta chains in this list originate from one sample, sequenced in a study of cytomegalovirus exposure and HLA in healthy donors. A multiplex PCR was run with 60 Vbeta primers and 13 Jbeta primers. Only in-frame clones appear in the TCRdb table, and some are missing; sequencing was by immunoSEQ multiplex PCR. The sample shows approximately 140,000 clones, approximately 86% of them seen only once. The sample was PBMCs. The origin of the receptors is a woman in her forties in good health and CMV-seronegative.

A note on this clone: A read error may account for a junction end that differs from germline. The V gene is TRBV7-9, the J gene TRBJ2-1, with TRBD2 matching 10 bases. This CDR3 has 15 amino acids. From germline, CDR1 is SEHNR and CDR2 FQNEAQ (reference sequence). The CDR3 loop is CASSIAGGPYNEQFF. Here the CDR3 DNA reads TGTGCCAGCAGCATAGCGGGAGGACCCTACAATGAGCAGTTCTTC. Looking up the rest from reference TRBV7-9 and TRBJ2-1 gives the full variable domain: DTGVSQNPRHKITKRGQNVTFRCDPISEHNRLYWYRQTLGQGPEFLTYFQNEAQLEKSRLLSDRFSAERPKGSFSTLEIQRTEQGDSAMYLCASSIAGGPYNEQFFGPGTRLTVL.

V is TRBV9 and J is TRBJ2-1, with a tentative D call TRBD1 (6 bases). This CDR3 has 16 amino acids. Trimming removed 0 bases at V and 8 bases at J, with 18 bases between. CDR1 is SGDLS and CDR2 is YYNGEE in the germline V gene. CDR3 DNA sequence: TGTGCCAGCAGCGTAGCTATGGGGACACCTTTGGATGAGCAGTTCTTC. Translated, it gives CASSVAMGTPLDEQFF. Combining the CDR3 with reference TRBV9 and TRBJ2-1 gives the whole variable domain DSGVTQTPKHLITATGQRVTLRCSPRSGDLSVYWYQQSLDQGLQFLIQYYNGEERAKGNILERFSAQQFPDLHSELNLSSLELGDSALYFCASSVAMGTPLDEQFFGPGTRLTVL.

The chain links TRBV6-1 to TRBJ1-4, with a tentative D call TRBD1 (6 bases). Trimming stripped 7 bases from V and 4 bases from J, with 13 bases between. There are 14 residues in the CDR3. Germline V gene data show CDR1 as MNHNS and CDR2 as SASEGT. This chain's CDR3 is CASKLDSINEKLFF. The DNA for the CDR3 is TGTGCCAGCAAACTGGACAGTATTAATGAAAAACTGTTTTTT.

As DNA, the CDR3 is TGTGCCAGCAACGACTCTTCTGAAAAACTGTTTTTT. This encodes CASNDSSEKLFF. The chain joins TRBV28 to TRBJ1-4, with no clear D. The germline gives CDR1 MDHEN, CDR2 SYDVKM. CDR3 size: 12 residues. Between the trimmed V and J ends, which lost 7 bases and 7 bases, there was a span of 10 bases.

As concerns this clone: At one of its ends the junction is not consistent with the germline gene, which may arise from a read error. The genes are TRBV7-9 and TRBJ1-5; D might be TRBD1 (5 bases). The CDR3 loop spans 14 amino acids. CDR1 is SEHNR and CDR2 is FQNEAQ in the germline V gene (reference sequence). CDR3 amino acids: CSSSGADSNQPQHF. The CDR3 bases are TGTTCCAGCAGCGGGGCGGATAGCAATCAGCCCCAGCATTTT.

This clone was detected only once. The chain joins TRBV2 to TRBJ1-4, with D possibly being TRBD1 (6 bases). From germline, CDR1 is SNHLY and CDR2 FYNNEI. Deletions cut 5 bases from V and 8 bases from J, with 12 bases between. The CDR3 has 13 residues. The CDR3 protein is CASSPGVGEKLFF. CDR3 nucleotides: TGTGCCAGCAGTCCAGGGGTAGGCGAAAAACTGTTTTTT.

On this clone: The junction and the germline gene differ at one end; a read error may be behind it. V usage is TRBV7-9 and J usage is TRBJ2-7; D possibly corresponds to TRBD1 (6 bases). The germline gives CDR1 SEHNR, CDR2 FQNEAQ (reference sequence). This CDR3 spans 13 amino acids. The CDR3 DNA reads TGTTCCAGCAGCTTTCAGGGGATCTACGAGCAGTACTTC. It is translated as CSSSFQGIYEQYF.

The chain uses TRBV9 and TRBJ2-1; no clear D gene. V was trimmed by 3 bases and J by 0 bases, leaving 10 bases between them. This CDR3 is built from 15 residues. Germline assignment: CDR1 SGDLS and CDR2 YYNGEE. The chain's CDR3 is CASSASISSYNEQFF. For the CDR3, the DNA is TGTGCCAGCAGCGCCTCGATTAGCTCCTACAATGAGCAGTTCTTC.

V gene TRBV6-5 combines with J gene TRBJ1-1; TRBD1 might be the D (5 bases). The germline gives CDR1 MNHEY, CDR2 SVGAGI. V was cut by 6 bases and J by 5 bases, with 16 bases left in between. CDR3 length equals 14 residues. CDR3 region: CASSLRVGRTEAFF. For the CDR3, the DNA is TGTGCCAGCAGCCTCAGGGTGGGAAGGACTGAAGCTTTCTTT.

The chain couples TRBV11-2 to TRBJ1-1; 9 nucleotides agree with TRBD1. The CDR3 contains 14 residues. Per the germline V gene, CDR1 is SGHAT and CDR2 is FQNNGV. After removal of 4 bases from V and 9 bases from J, the junction contained 9 bases not matched to a gene. The CDR3, as DNA: TGTGCCAGCAGCTCCGCCCGGGACAGGGACCAAGCTTTCTTT. Translating it yields CASSSARDRDQAFF.

This clone was counted only a few times. The chain joins TRBV6-5 to TRBJ1-1, with D possibly TRBD1 on 5 matching bases. The germline V gene encodes CDR1 MNHEY and CDR2 SVGAGI. The CDR3 spans 15 residues. Trimming took 2 bases from V and 4 from J, leaving 14 bases between them. The DNA of the CDR3 is TGTGCCAGCAGTTACAGGCGGGGCGCGGGCACTGAAGCTTTCTTT. It yields the protein CASSYRRGAGTEAFF.

The chain recombines TRBV6-5 with TRBJ2-1; D remains unclear. Germline CDR1 MNHEY, CDR2 SVGAGI. The germline V and J ends were trimmed by 2 bases and 5 bases, with 10 bases remaining between them. The CDR3 has 14 residues. This chain's CDR3 is CASSYPGFDNEQFF. CDR3 DNA sequence: TGTGCCAGCAGTTACCCGGGTTTCGACAATGAGCAGTTCTTC.

The rearrangement joins TRBV7-9 to TRBJ1-1; 9 bases fit TRBD1. Germline loops: CDR1 SEHNR, CDR2 FQNEAQ (reference sequence). The CDR3 runs 13 residues. Trimming at V came to 3 bases and at J to 5 bases, leaving 1 base not matched to a gene. The CDR3 loop is CASSFGTGTEAFF. The CDR3 DNA is TGTGCCAGCAGCTTCGGGACAGGGACTGAAGCTTTCTTT.

The chain recombines TRBV28 with TRBJ2-3; TRBD2 aligns across 7 bases. Germline CDR1 MDHEN, CDR2 SYDVKM. CDR3 length equals 19 residues. After removal of 1 base from V and 4 bases from J, the junction contained 17 bases not matched to a gene. The CDR3 bases are TGTGCCAGCAGTTTATCCCCATCGACTAGCCCCAATGCGGCAGATACGCAGTATTTT. Its translation is CASSLSPSTSPNAADTQYF.

V and J are TRBV2 and TRBJ2-1, with 10 nucleotides matching TRBD1. CDR1 is SNHLY and CDR2 is FYNNEI in the germline V gene. V dropped 6 bases and J dropped 3; count of bases not matched to a gene: 11. The CDR3 runs to 17 residues. The CDR3 reads CASRAPDRGGFYNEQFF. The CDR3 DNA reads as TGTGCCAGCAGGGCGCCGGACAGGGGGGGTTTCTACAATGAGCAGTTCTTC. Filled out from reference TRBV2 and TRBJ2-1, the complete variable domain reads EPEVTQTPSHQVTQMGQEVILRCVPISNHLYFYWYRQILGQKVEFLVSFYNNEISEKSEIFDDQFSVERPDGSNFTLKIRSTKLEDSAMYFCASRAPDRGGFYNEQFFGPGTRLTVL.

The V call is TRBV28, the J call TRBJ2-6; D not resolved. V dropped 5 bases and J dropped 12 bases, with 8 bases sitting between them. CDR3 length: 11 amino acids. Germline values: CDR1 MDHEN, CDR2 SYDVKM. CDR3 region: CASSHSSVLTF. The CDR3, as DNA: TGTGCCAGCAGTCACTCCTCCGTCCTGACTTTC.

CDR3 DNA sequence: TGTGCCAGCAGCTTAGGGCCCTCAGGGTTCGGAGAGACCCAGTACTTC. It encodes CASSLGPSGFGETQYF. J is TRBJ2-5 and V is TRBV7-2, with D possibly being TRBD1 (5 bases). The CDR3 covers 16 residues. Trimming stripped 1 base from V and 4 bases from J, with 16 bases between. Germline V lookup: CDR1 SGHTA, CDR2 FQGNSA.

The chain joins TRBV29-1 to TRBJ2-4, with 9 bases lining up with TRBD2. Germline CDR1 is SQVTM and CDR2 is ANQGSEA. J was trimmed by 6 bases and V by 4 bases; bases with no gene match: 7. This CDR3 has 14 amino acids. CDR3 nucleotides: TGCAGCGTTGGGCGGGGGACTAGCTCAAACATTCAGTACTTC. Translation gives CSVGRGTSSNIQYF.

Concerning this clone: Other nucleotide sequences in the sample specify the same CDR3. The chain's CDR3 is CASSLLADSYNEQFF. CDR3 nucleotide sequence: TGTGCCAGCAGCTTACTAGCGGATTCATACAATGAGCAGTTCTTC. This chain connects TRBV11-2 to TRBJ2-1; 7 bases are a match to TRBD2. Germline V gene sequence: CDR1 SGHAT, CDR2 FQNNGV. This CDR3 contains 15 residues. The V gene end was trimmed by 2 bases and the J gene end by 4 bases; junction bases not matched to a gene: 5. Together with reference TRBV11-2 and TRBJ2-1, the CDR3 gives the full variable domain: EAGVAQSPRYKIIEKRQSVAFWCNPISGHATLYWYQQILGQGPKLLIQFQNNGVVDDSQLPKDRFSAERLKGVDSTLKIQPAKLEDSAVYLCASSLLADSYNEQFFGPGTRLTVL.

This clone was detected once. This chain joins TRBV19 and TRBJ2-3; 11 nucleotides align to TRBD2. With V trimmed by 7 bases and J by 4 bases, 16 bases remained unmatched. The CDR3 is 18 residues long. The germline gives CDR1 LNHDA, CDR2 SQIVND (reference sequence). The CDR3 DNA reads as TGTGCCAGTATGGAGGGGCTAGCGGGAGGCCGAAGGGCAGATACGCAGTATTTT. Translating gives CASMEGLAGGRRADTQYF. The full variable domain, its missing parts supplied by reference TRBV19 and TRBJ2-3, is DGGITQSPKYLFRKEGQNVTLSCEQNLNHDAMYWYRQDPGQGLRLIYYSQIVNDFQKGDIAEGYSVSREKKESFPLTVTSAQKNPTAFYLCASMEGLAGGRRADTQYFGPGTRLTVL.

A word on this clone: The sample holds other DNA sequences that translate to the same CDR3. The chain is built from TRBV13 and TRBJ1-1; D remains ambiguous. V lost 5 bases and J 0 bases, leaving 10 bases between the germline ends. The CDR3 loop spans 14 amino acids. The germline V gene encodes CDR1 PRHDT and CDR2 FYEKMQ (reference sequence). The CDR3 sequence: CASSPGLMNTEAFF. CDR3 DNA: TGTGCCAGCAGCCCTGGACTGATGAACACTGAAGCTTTCTTT.

The rearrangement links TRBV28 to TRBJ2-7, with 7 bases aligning to TRBD1. V lost 5 bases and J lost 8; bases outside the gene matches: 3. The CDR3 has 11 amino acids. Germline loops: CDR1 MDHEN, CDR2 SYDVKM. The CDR3 nucleotides are TGTGCCAGCAGTCGACAGGGCCAGCAGTACTTC. Its protein product is CASSRQGQQYF.

The gene calls are TRBV5-1 and TRBJ2-1; the match to TRBD2 covers 12 bases. The germline V gene encodes CDR1 SGHRS and CDR2 YFSETQ. The CDR3 covers 15 residues. Trimming took 3 bases from V and 8 from J; bases not matched to a gene: 6. The CDR3 here is CASSYLAGGPYEQFF. The CDR3 DNA follows: TGCGCCAGCAGCTACCTAGCGGGAGGGCCCTATGAGCAGTTCTTC.